These 23 T cell receptor beta chains originate from one sample sequenced in a study of T cells in Graves' hyperthyroidism and ophthalmopathy. Amplification targeted TCR beta CDR3 regions from RNA transcripts. HTBI primers were the set used in a first-round RT-PCR of the TCR CDR3. TCRdb processed the multiplex PCR reads anew with MiXCR; each CDR3 protein has one entry. This table has roughly 630,000 distinct CDR3 sequences, around a sixth appearing once. Sequencing was done on a sample of blood. The receptors here all came from a woman between 25 and 40 years old with Graves' hyperthyroidism.

This clonotype appeared a few times. The gene calls are TRBV9 and TRBJ1-4; tentative D call: TRBD1 (6 bases). The CDR3 totals 16 residues. Germline-derived CDR1 and CDR2 are SGDLS and YYNGEE. V was clipped by 5 bases and J by 3 bases, with 17 bases between them. The CDR3 sequence is CASSEGRQAANEKLFF. As DNA, the CDR3 is TGTGCCAGCAGTGAAGGACGACAGGCGGCTAATGAAAAACTGTTTTTT.

The chain has TRBV28 and TRBJ2-2; a weak D match, TRBD2 (6 bases). Germline V gene sequence: CDR1 MDHEN, CDR2 SYDVKM. Trimming left V 2 bases short and J 4 bases short, with 17 bases between. The CDR3 totals 17 residues. The CDR3 nucleotides read TGTGCCAGCAGTTTACGCCTTTTGACTAGTCGCACCGGGGAGCTGTTTTTT. Protein product: CASSLRLLTSRTGELFF.

There are a few counts of this clonotype. The V and J genes are TRBV4-3 and TRBJ2-1, with 8 bases matching TRBD2. Germline V gene lookup returns CDR1 LGHNA and CDR2 YSLEER. CDR3 length: 16 residues. Germline trimming cut 0 bases from V and 6 bases from J; bases unmatched to any gene: 7. The CDR3 protein is CASSQDRSTSGNEQFF. Here the CDR3 DNA reads TGCGCCAGCAGCCAAGATAGAAGCACTAGCGGCAATGAGCAGTTCTTC.

This clonotype came up many times. The gene calls are TRBV29-1 and TRBJ1-2; 7 nucleotides match TRBD1. CDR1 and CDR2 from the germline V gene are SQVTM and ANQGSEA. V was pared by 6 bases and J by 0 bases, with 10 bases of the junction left unmatched. The CDR3 has 15 residues. The CDR3 reads CSVAHPGQSNYGYTF. The CDR3 bases are TGCAGCGTAGCGCACCCGGGACAGTCTAACTATGGCTACACCTTC.

This clonotype has just a few counts. V gene TRBV7-2 combines with J gene TRBJ1-2; D not resolved. The CDR3 is 15 amino acids. Trimming took off 3 bases at V and 7 bases at J, with 18 bases between the two ends. The germline V gene encodes CDR1 SGHTA and CDR2 FQGNSA. This CDR3 is CASSFTLEGYGGYTF. For the CDR3, the DNA is TGTGCCAGCAGCTTTACCCTCGAGGGTTACGGTGGCTACACCTTC.

Many counts were recorded for this clonotype. This rearrangement joins TRBV10-3 to TRBJ2-5; D is possibly TRBD1 (6 bases). The germline V gene encodes CDR1 ENHRY and CDR2 SYGVKD. CDR3 size: 15 residues. Trimming stripped 0 bases from V and 3 bases from J, with 11 bases between. CDR3 in amino acids: CAISESLGAEETQYF. The CDR3 DNA sequence: TGTGCCATCAGTGAGTCGTTGGGGGCAGAAGAGACCCAGTACTTC.

This clonotype showed up just a few times. This rearrangement joins TRBV4-1 to TRBJ1-2; the D is unclear. This CDR3 is built from 12 residues. The V gene's germline CDR1 is MGHRA and CDR2 YSYEKL. V lost 0 bases to trimming and J lost 3 bases, with 2 bases between them. The CDR3 DNA reads as TGCGCCAGCAGCCAAGATGACTATGGCTACACCTTC. It codes for CASSQDDYGYTF.

The table lists this clonotype with a few counts. The genes are TRBV7-2 and TRBJ1-2, with a weak D call TRBD1 (6 bases). Trimming removed 1 base at V and 6 bases at J, with 18 bases between. In germline, CDR1 is SGHTA, CDR2 FQGNSA. This CDR3 spans 16 amino acids. CDR3 region: CASSLGQLPQGDGYTF. The CDR3, as DNA: TGTGCCAGCAGCTTAGGCCAACTTCCACAGGGCGATGGCTACACCTTC.

This clonotype appeared many times. The rearrangement joins TRBV20-1 to TRBJ2-7, with TRBD2 matching over 8 bases. The CDR3 runs to 15 residues. Germline V gene lookup returns CDR1 DFQATT and CDR2 SNEGSKA (reference sequence). After removal of 1 base from V and 2 bases from J, the junction contained 7 bases not matched to a gene. The CDR3: CSARARGATPYEQYF. Written as DNA, the CDR3 is TGCAGTGCTAGAGCGCGGGGGGCAACTCCCTACGAGCAGTACTTC.

This clonotype was counted many times. The J gene is TRBJ2-3, the V gene TRBV6-1; 11 bases fit TRBD2. The germline CDR1 and CDR2 sequences are MNHNS and SASEGT. The V and J ends lost 2 bases and 0 bases, in that order; junction bases with no gene match: 13. This CDR3 spans 20 amino acids. The CDR3 reads CASSERERLAGLFSTDTQYF. The CDR3 DNA is TGTGCCAGCAGTGAACGAGAGAGACTAGCGGGATTATTTAGCACAGATACGCAGTATTTT.

This clonotype was seen at least ten times. V is TRBV27 and J is TRBJ2-1, with TRBD2 matching over 11 bases. The CDR3 length is 15 residues. The germline V gene has CDR1 MNHEY and CDR2 SMNVEV (reference sequence). The junction had 11 bases not matched to a gene; V was cut back by 8 bases and J by 8 bases. In DNA form, the CDR3 reads TGTGCCAGCGGGATAGCGGGAGGGTTAACCGATGAGCAGTTCTTC. This sequence encodes CASGIAGGLTDEQFF.

V usage is TRBV20-1 and J usage is TRBJ2-7, with 11 bases aligning to TRBD2. J was trimmed by 5 bases and V by 1 base; bases with no gene match: 13. CDR3 length equals 17 residues. Germline CDR1 and CDR2: DFQATT and SNEGSKA (reference sequence). For the CDR3, the DNA is TGCAGTGCTAGAGTGTTCGGTAGCGGGAGGGCCGGTAACGAGCAGTACTTC. This sequence encodes CSARVFGSGRAGNEQYF.

This clonotype has ten or more counts. The V call is TRBV24-1, the J call TRBJ1-5, with TRBD1 matching 7 bases. Germline V CDR1 and CDR2: KGHDR, SFDVKD. V shed 6 bases, J shed 4 bases, and the junction held 8 bases outside the gene matches. The CDR3 contains 15 residues. The CDR3 reads CATSKQGPLNQPQHF. The CDR3 DNA follows: TGTGCCACCAGTAAACAGGGGCCATTAAATCAGCCCCAGCATTTT.

This clonotype was recorded many times. The genes are TRBV7-9 and TRBJ2-7, with TRBD1 matching 9 bases. V was pared by 5 bases and J by 2 bases, with 10 bases of the junction left unmatched. The CDR3 extends over 16 amino acids. Germline V gene lookup returns CDR1 SEHNR and CDR2 FQNEAQ (reference sequence). CDR3 region: CASSQRAGTGTYEQYF. CDR3 nucleotide sequence: TGTGCCAGCAGCCAGAGGGCCGGGACAGGGACCTACGAGCAGTACTTC.

This clonotype was detected only a few times. The rearrangement uses TRBV20-1 and TRBJ2-7; D unclear. V was trimmed by 0 bases and J by 6 bases, leaving 12 bases between them. Per the germline V gene, CDR1 is DFQATT and CDR2 is SNEGSKA (reference sequence). The CDR3 sequence is 13 residues long. In nucleotides, the CDR3 is TGCAGTGCTAGAGATCGCAGTAGTCCCGAGCAGTACTTC. Protein product: CSARDRSSPEQYF.

The V gene is TRBV29-1, the J gene TRBJ2-2, with D perhaps given as TRBD1 or TRBD2 (5 bases each). Per the germline V gene, CDR1 is SQVTM and CDR2 is ANQGSEA. The CDR3 totals 12 residues. V shed 6 bases and J shed 6 bases, with 11 bases lying between them. This CDR3 is CSVAGAPGELFF. In DNA, the CDR3 is TGCAGCGTGGCCGGGGCCCCCGGGGAGCTGTTTTTT.

This clonotype has just a few counts. The genes are TRBV12-3 or TRBV12-4 and TRBJ2-6; D uncertain. This CDR3 spans 17 amino acids. The V end was cut by 2 bases, the J end by 3 bases, with 14 bases between. CDR3 nucleotide sequence: TGTGCCAGCAGTTTAAGGTCGAGTATGGGTGGGGCCAACGTCCTGACTTTC. This sequence encodes CASSLRSSMGGANVLTF.

Notes on this clonotype: A read error is possible here, since a much larger clone lies one base away. The CDR3 does not close with the conserved phenylalanine or tryptophan, likely indicating a read error. The chain links TRBV7-2 to TRBJ2-7, with 7 bases matching TRBD1. Per the germline V gene, CDR1 is SGHTA and CDR2 is FQGNSA. The length of the CDR3 is 17 residues. Trimming removed 1 base from V and 3 bases from J; junction bases left unmatched: 12. Here the CDR3 DNA reads TGTGCCAGCAGCTTAGGATTAGGGACAGAGAAAGACTACGAGCAGTACCTC. It yields the protein CASSLGLGTEKDYEQYL.

This clonotype has at least ten counts. The rearrangement uses TRBV3-1 and TRBJ2-7; the match to TRBD2 covers 9 bases. The J segment lost 2 bases and the V segment lost 4 bases, leaving 15 bases of the junction unmatched. Per the germline V gene, CDR1 is LGHDT and CDR2 is YNNKEL (reference sequence). There are 18 residues in the CDR3. The CDR3 nucleotides read TGTGCCAGCAGCCTCATCGGGGGCGCTAGCGGGACCGCCTACGAGCAGTACTTC. As protein: CASSLIGGASGTAYEQYF.

The sample holds many counts of this clonotype. The chain is built from TRBV5-1 and TRBJ2-3; 13 nucleotides line up with TRBD2. Unmatched junction bases numbered 12, after V lost 3 bases and J lost 2 bases. The V gene's germline CDR1 is SGHRS and CDR2 YFSETQ. The CDR3 contains 19 residues. The CDR3: CASSSPGLAGRLSTDTQYF. For the CDR3, the DNA is TGCGCCAGCAGCTCCCCGGGACTAGCGGGGCGTCTCTCCACAGATACGCAGTATTTT. Drawing the rest from reference TRBV5-1 and TRBJ2-3, the complete variable domain is KAGVTQTPRYLIKTRGQQVTLSCSPISGHRSVSWYQQTPGQGLQFLFEYFSETQRNKGNFPGRFSGRQFSNSRSEMNVSTLELGDSALYLCASSSPGLAGRLSTDTQYFGPGTRLTVL.

The V call is TRBV5-5, the J call TRBJ2-1; D not resolved. Germline assignment: CDR1 SGHKS and CDR2 YYEKEE (reference sequence). Trimming pared 4 bases from V and 3 bases from J, leaving 11 bases between. The CDR3 loop spans 14 amino acids. The CDR3 DNA follows: TGTGCCAGCAGCCAAGATCCAGGCTACAATGAGCAGTTCTTC. Amino acids: CASSQDPGYNEQFF. Looking up the rest from reference TRBV5-5 and TRBJ2-1 gives the full variable domain: DAGVTQSPTHLIKTRGQQVTLRCSPISGHKSVSWYQQVLGQGPQFIFQYYEKEERGRGNFPDRFSARQFPNYSSELNVNALLLGDSALYLCASSQDPGYNEQFFGPGTRLTVL.

This clonotype was recorded at least ten times. V gene TRBV20-1 combines with J gene TRBJ2-3, with D unclear. V was cut by 5 bases and J by 2 bases, with 5 bases left in between. The V gene's germline CDR1 is DFQATT and CDR2 SNEGSKA (reference sequence). The CDR3 is 11 amino acids. CDR3 amino acids: CSAGDTDTQYF. DNA of the CDR3: TGCAGTGCTGGGGACACAGATACGCAGTATTTT.

The chain has TRBV11-1 and TRBJ2-4; TRBD2 matches 8 bases. This CDR3 contains 17 residues. J was trimmed by 7 bases and V by 5 bases; bases with no gene match: 16. CDR1 and CDR2 (germline): SGHAT, FQDESV (reference sequence). The CDR3 coding sequence is TGTGCCAGCAGCCAAGCCAGGTGGGGCGGGAGGTTGAACATTCAGTACTTC. It codes for CASSQARWGGRLNIQYF.